This is a list of T cell receptor beta chains from one sample in a study of blood T cells in healthy people across ages. One entry per CDR3 protein results from TCRdb running MiXCR on the 5' RACE reads. The sample contains around 2 million distinct CDR3 sequences, more than 35% of which appear only once. Input material: blood. The receptors derive from a human donor in good health. Both conserved end residues are part of each CDR3. The order of the fields is J gene, clone size, D gene, V gene, CDR3 protein, CDR3 DNA. D genes are given only for firm matches. Clone sizes are given selectively: once, few, many, or a class where the clone is expanded.

TRBJ1-5 few - TRBV6-5 CANSTDRSQPQHF TGTGCCAACAGCACTGATCGATCTCAGCCCCAGCATTTT
TRBJ2-5 - TRBD2 TRBV4-2 CASSLRSGAARETQYF TGTGCCAGCAGCCTTCGTAGCGGGGCTGCCCGGGAGACCCAGTACTTC
TRBJ2-7 - TRBD1 TRBV28 CASGISGQGYEQYF TGTGCCAGCGGGATATCGGGACAGGGCTACGAGCAGTACTTC
TRBJ1-5 - - TRBV12-3/TRBV12-4 CASTKRKNSNQPQHF TGTGCCAGCACCAAACGTAAGAATAGCAATCAGCCCCAGCATTTT
TRBJ1-2 - - TRBV4-2 CASSQETGPGKGYTF TGTGCCAGCAGCCAAGAAACGGGACCGGGGAAAGGCTACACCTTC
TRBJ2-3 few - TRBV6-2/TRBV6-3 CASSQAYTQYF TGTGCCAGCAGTCAAGCTTATACGCAGTATTTT
TRBJ2-3 - - TRBV20-1 CSVSPGRRSTDTQYF TGCAGTGTTTCGCCGGGACGCCGAAGCACGGATACGCAGTATTTT
TRBJ2-5 - - TRBV7-8 CTSSSSTYQETQYF TGTACCAGCAGCTCCTCGACCTACCAAGAGACCCAGTACTTC
TRBJ2-4 - TRBD1 TRBV5-1 CASSSLTRDRAQYF TGCGCCAGCAGCTCTCTCACCCGGGACAGGGCTCAGTACTTC
TRBJ2-1 - - TRBV12-3/TRBV12-4 CASSPQHQEMQFF TGTGCCAGCAGTCCCCAACACCAGGAGATGCAGTTCTTC
TRBJ2-5 - - TRBV15 CATSRPGETQDF TGTGCCACCAGCCGCCCGGGAGAGACCCAGGACTTC
TRBJ1-1 few TRBD1 TRBV29-1 CSVPGQGMTEAFF TGCAGCGTCCCGGGACAGGGGATGACTGAAGCTTTCTTT
TRBJ2-5 few - TRBV7-2 CASSLVPVGETQYF TGTGCCAGCAGCTTAGTGCCTGTGGGGGAGACCCAGTACTTC
TRBJ2-7 - TRBD2 TRBV29-1 CSVEDLGGGVPYEQYF TGCAGCGTTGAAGATCTGGGGGGAGGGGTACCCTACGAGCAGTACTTC
TRBJ1-1 - TRBD1 TRBV18 CASSPGTVEVAFF TGTGCCAGCTCACCTGGGACAGTAGAAGTCGCTTTCTTT
TRBJ1-5 - - TRBV6-2/TRBV6-3 CASSLHRILNQPQHF TGTGCCAGCAGCCTCCACAGGATTCTCAATCAGCCCCAGCATTTT
TRBJ2-1 few - TRBV6-5 CASSVLQDNEQFF TGTGCCAGTAGCGTACTCCAGGACAATGAGCAGTTCTTC
TRBJ2-4 few - TRBV11-3 CASSLDSHRAGEQYF TGTGCCAGCAGCTTAGATTCGCACAGGGCGGGGGAGCAGTACTTC
TRBJ2-1 few TRBD1 TRBV6-2/TRBV6-3 CASSQTFGTALVSEQFF TGTGCCAGCAGTCAAACCTTTGGGACAGCCTTAGTGAGTGAGCAGTTCTTC
TRBJ2-5 - - TRBV6-1 CASTLLETGRRRNEQYF TGTGCCAGCACCCTACTAGAGACAGGTAGGAGGAGGAATGAGCAGTACTTC
TRBJ2-5 few TRBD2 TRBV7-6 CASSQRLAGNPETQYF TGTGCCAGCAGCCAAAGACTAGCGGGAAACCCTGAGACCCAGTACTTC
TRBJ2-2 - - TRBV25-1 CASSEPTYSGELFF TGTGCCAGCAGTGAACCCACATACTCCGGGGAGCTGTTTTTT
TRBJ1-2 - TRBD1 TRBV4-1 CASSRLTGGDGYTF TGCGCCAGCAGCCGGCTGACAGGGGGAGATGGCTACACCTTC
TRBJ1-1 - - TRBV18 CASSPSAEGTEAFF TGTGCCAGCTCACCATCGGCTGAGGGCACTGAAGCTTTCTTT
TRBJ2-5 - TRBD2 TRBV7-8 CASSLAEPSGSETQYF TGTGCCAGCAGCTTAGCGGAGCCTAGCGGCTCGGAGACCCAGTACTTC
TRBJ1-1 - - TRBV30 CAWSQGTEAFF TGTGCCTGGAGTCAGGGCACTGAAGCTTTCTTT
TRBJ2-7 few - TRBV6-1 CASSERQVPYEQYF TGTGCCAGCAGTGAACGACAGGTTCCCTACGAGCAGTACTTC
TRBJ2-7 few TRBD1 TRBV27 CASSLLTGANEQYF TGTGCCAGCAGTTTATTGACAGGGGCTAACGAGCAGTACTTC
TRBJ1-2 - - TRBV6-1 CASSEAGTTGYTF TGTGCCAGCAGTGAGGCCGGGACAACGGGCTACACCTTC
TRBJ2-5 - TRBD1 TRBV20-1 CSAPTGGTGQETQYF TGCAGTGCTCCAACAGGGGGGACAGGCCAAGAGACCCAGTACTTC
TRBJ1-2 - - TRBV28 CASSLLAAGGYYGYTF TGTGCCAGCAGTTTACTCGCAGCCGGGGGGTACTATGGCTACACCTTC
TRBJ1-2 few - TRBV12-3/TRBV12-4 CASSPECVWGHYGYTF TGTGCCAGCAGTCCAGAATGCGTTTGGGGGCACTATGGCTACACCTTC
TRBJ2-5 few - TRBV7-2 CASSPGLLGRGETQYF TGTGCCAGCAGCCCCGGACTCCTCGGACGGGGGGAGACCCAGTACTTC
TRBJ1-6 - - TRBV10-3 CAISGDNSPLHF TGTGCCATCAGTGGGGACAATTCACCCCTCCACTTT
TRBJ1-2 - TRBD1 TRBV6-2/TRBV6-3 CASSYGQGIHYGYTF TGTGCCAGCAGTTACGGACAGGGTATCCACTATGGCTACACCTTC
TRBJ2-6 - - TRBV6-5 CASSETTWGANVLTF TGTGCCAGCAGTGAAACCACCTGGGGGGCCAACGTCCTGACTTTC
TRBJ2-7 few - TRBV9 CASSVEPGGNYEQYF TGTGCCAGCAGCGTAGAACCAGGGGGGAACTACGAGCAGTACTTC
TRBJ2-5 - TRBD2 TRBV20-1 CSGKTSGGGPGIQETQYF TGCAGTGGCAAGACTAGCGGGGGGGGGCCTGGGATTCAAGAGACCCAGTACTTC
TRBJ2-1 - - TRBV10-3 CAARSLVRVGPSGEGENEQFF TGTGCGGCAAGATCCCTAGTTCGGGTGGGACCATCGGGGGAAGGAGAGAATGAGCAGTTCTTC
TRBJ2-5 few TRBD1 TRBV6-5 CASSTLQGLQETQYF TGTGCCAGCAGCACTCTACAGGGGCTGCAAGAGACCCAGTACTTC